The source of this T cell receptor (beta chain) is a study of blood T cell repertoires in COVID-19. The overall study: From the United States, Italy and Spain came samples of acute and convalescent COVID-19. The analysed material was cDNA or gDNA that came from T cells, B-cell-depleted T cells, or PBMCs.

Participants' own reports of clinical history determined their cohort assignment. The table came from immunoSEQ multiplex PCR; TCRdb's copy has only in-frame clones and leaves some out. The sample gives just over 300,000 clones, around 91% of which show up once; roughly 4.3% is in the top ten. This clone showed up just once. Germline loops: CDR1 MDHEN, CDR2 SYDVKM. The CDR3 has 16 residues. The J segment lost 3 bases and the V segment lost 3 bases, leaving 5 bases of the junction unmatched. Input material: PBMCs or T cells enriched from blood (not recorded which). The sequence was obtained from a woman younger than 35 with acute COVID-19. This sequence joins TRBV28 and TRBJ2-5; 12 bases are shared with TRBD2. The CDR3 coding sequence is TGTGCCAGCAGTTTTGTCCTAGCGGGAGGGGAAGAGACCCAGTACTTC. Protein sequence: CASSFVLAGGEETQYF.